Listed here are 25 T cell receptor beta chains from one sample, sequenced in a study of shared clonotypes between healthy human individuals. Here immunoSEQ multiplex PCR was the method, and the copy in TCRdb shows in-frame clones only, minus some. The data contain some 2,500,000 clones, 85% to 95% of them singletons. The source material was naive CD4+ T cells from PBMCs. Subset: CD45RA+ positively selected. The receptors were gathered from a man younger than 35 in good health. Some clones in this sample may be carry-over from other donors' samples.

The chain couples TRBV4-1 to TRBJ2-7; no clear D gene. Germline loops: CDR1 MGHRA, CDR2 YSYEKL. CDR3 length: 15 amino acids. The germline V and J ends were trimmed by 1 base and 2 bases, with 12 bases remaining between them. CDR3 region: CASSQASSLPYEQYF. In nucleotides, the CDR3 is TGCGCCAGCAGCCAAGCGAGCAGCCTCCCCTACGAGCAGTACTTC.

The V and J genes are TRBV7-6 and TRBJ2-5, with unresolved D. The V and J ends lost 0 bases and 2 bases respectively, with 4 bases between them. The germline V gene has CDR1 SGHVS and CDR2 FNYEAQ. The CDR3 covers 13 residues. CDR3 DNA sequence: TGTGCCAGCAGCTTAGCTAGTCAAGAGACCCAGTACTTC. Translating it yields CASSLASQETQYF.

Note on this clone: In the same sample, other DNA sequences code for this CDR3. This rearrangement joins TRBV9 to TRBJ1-2; TRBD1 matches at 7 bases. The germline CDR1 and CDR2 sequences are SGDLS and YYNGEE. This CDR3 has 13 amino acids. Losses at the gene ends were 4 bases for V and 2 bases for J; bases not matched to a gene: 2. CDR3 DNA: TGTGCCAGCAGCCTACAGGGGAACTATGGCTACACCTTC. Protein sequence: CASSLQGNYGYTF.

The chain couples TRBV10-2 to TRBJ2-7; maybe TRBD1 (5 bases). From germline, CDR1 is WSHSY and CDR2 SAAADI. The germline V and J ends were trimmed by 8 bases and 6 bases, with 17 bases remaining between them. The CDR3 length is 13 residues. This chain's CDR3 is CASPWGVGGEQYF. The CDR3 DNA follows: TGCGCCAGCCCCTGGGGCGTCGGCGGCGAGCAGTACTTC.

This clone occurred once. The rearrangement links TRBV5-1 to TRBJ1-1, with D tentatively TRBD1 (5 bases). Trimming took off 0 bases at V and 0 bases at J, with 15 bases between the two ends. The germline gives CDR1 SGHRS, CDR2 YFSETQ. CDR3 length: 17 residues. This CDR3 reads CASSLASGGSVNTEAFF. CDR3 nucleotides: TGCGCCAGCAGCTTGGCCAGTGGGGGGTCGGTGAACACTGAAGCTTTCTTT.

This sequence joins TRBV28 and TRBJ1-4; D is possibly TRBD1 (5 bases). Trimming left V 8 bases short and J 7 bases short, with 11 bases between. The CDR3 is made up of 12 amino acids. CDR1 is MDHEN, CDR2 SYDVKM, per germline. CDR3 sequence (DNA): TGTGCCAGCGGCGGGGGATTTGAAAAACTGTTTTTT. This translates into CASGGGFEKLFF.

The rearrangement joins TRBV7-2 to TRBJ2-7; 12 bases are a match to TRBD2. The CDR3 consists of 17 residues. V lost 3 bases and J lost 6; bases outside the gene matches: 12. Per germline, CDR1 SGHTA and CDR2 FQGNSA. CDR3 sequence reads: CASSLGGTSGLRGEQYF. The CDR3 DNA reads TGTGCCAGCAGCTTGGGAGGGACTAGCGGGTTGCGGGGCGAGCAGTACTTC.

The gene calls are TRBV28 and TRBJ1-6; D uncertain. CDR3 length equals 14 residues. V was shortened by 8 bases and J by 2 bases, with 10 bases between the two germline ends. Germline lookup yields CDR1 MDHEN and CDR2 SYDVKM. This CDR3 is CASRTEPYNSPLHF. The DNA of the CDR3 is TGTGCCAGCCGGACCGAGCCCTATAATTCACCCCTCCACTTT.

This chain links TRBV7-2 with TRBJ2-7; D gene uncertain. CDR3 length: 17 amino acids. Deletions cut 0 bases from V and 1 base from J, with 16 bases between. Germline values: CDR1 SGHTA, CDR2 FQGNSA. The CDR3 is CASSLATGLRASYEQYF. The CDR3 bases are TGTGCCAGCAGCTTAGCGACGGGCCTTAGGGCGTCCTACGAGCAGTACTTC.

The J gene is TRBJ2-2, the V gene TRBV9, with 12 nucleotides matching TRBD2. Trimming at V came to 6 bases and at J to 4 bases, leaving 4 bases not matched to a gene. The CDR3 has 15 amino acids. CDR1 is SGDLS, CDR2 YYNGEE, per germline. Here the CDR3 DNA reads TGTGCCAGCACCCGACTAGCGGGAGTCACCGGGGAGCTGTTTTTT. This gives the protein CASTRLAGVTGELFF.

The chain links TRBV6-6 to TRBJ2-4; the D gene is possibly TRBD1 (6 bases). Germline V gene sequence: CDR1 MNHNY, CDR2 SVGAGI (reference sequence). V lost 6 bases to trimming and J lost 1 base, with 16 bases between them. The length of the CDR3 is 16 residues. The CDR3 loop is CASRQGWEEAKNIQYF. CDR3 sequence (DNA): TGTGCCAGCAGACAGGGATGGGAAGAGGCCAAAAACATTCAGTACTTC.

The V call is TRBV5-4, the J call TRBJ1-4; no firm D call. The CDR3 contains 12 residues. Trimming pared 4 bases from V and 6 bases from J, leaving 7 bases between. Germline CDR1 reads SGHNT; CDR2 reads YYREEE (reference sequence). In nucleotides, the CDR3 is TGTGCCAGCAGCACCTCAGATGAAAAACTGTTTTTT. The encoded protein is CASSTSDEKLFF.

With regard to this clone: Within the sample, other DNA sequences also encode this same CDR3. This sequence joins TRBV25-1 and TRBJ2-2; D gene uncertain. Germline V gives CDR1 MGHDK, CDR2 SYGVNS. The CDR3 is made up of 13 amino acids. V gave up 2 bases and J gave up 4 bases, with 5 bases separating them. CDR3 sequence (DNA): TGTGCCAGCAGTGAACATGGCACCGGGGAGCTGTTTTTT. Protein: CASSEHGTGELFF.

This clone has only a few counts. This chain connects TRBV9 to TRBJ2-2; 7 nucleotides align to TRBD2. V gave up 4 bases and J gave up 1 base; unmatched junction bases: 7. The CDR3 runs to 16 residues. Germline V lookup: CDR1 SGDLS, CDR2 YYNGEE. The CDR3 loop reads CASSPVLAENTGELFF. DNA for the CDR3: TGTGCCAGCAGCCCCGTCCTAGCGGAGAACACCGGGGAGCTGTTTTTT.

The genes are TRBV10-2 and TRBJ2-1, with TRBD2 matching over 9 bases. The germline V gene has CDR1 WSHSY and CDR2 SAAADI. The J segment lost 8 bases and the V segment lost 3 bases, leaving 8 bases of the junction unmatched. The CDR3 sequence is 15 residues long. The DNA for the CDR3 is TGCGCCAGCAGTGATCGACCAGCGGGAGGCGATGAGCAGTTCTTC. Translating it yields CASSDRPAGGDEQFF.

This sequence joins TRBV7-3 and TRBJ1-1; 8 bases agree with TRBD1. Looked up from germline, CDR1 is SGHTA and CDR2 is FQGTGA. The CDR3 totals 12 residues. V dropped 3 bases and J dropped 11; count of bases not matched to a gene: 5. CDR3 protein: CASSFDRGKAFF. The CDR3 DNA sequence: TGTGCCAGCAGCTTCGACAGGGGAAAGGCTTTCTTT.

The chain combines TRBV7-2 with TRBJ1-3; D ambiguous. The V end was cut by 8 bases, the J end by 1 base, with 9 bases between. Germline values: CDR1 SGHTA, CDR2 FQGNSA. The CDR3 sequence is 13 residues long. This CDR3 reads CASQRSSGNTIYF. The CDR3 DNA sequence: TGTGCCAGCCAAAGGTCTTCTGGAAACACCATATATTTT.

The V call is TRBV4-3, the J call TRBJ2-1, with 15 bases fitting TRBD2. CDR1 LGHNA and CDR2 YSLEER come from the germline V gene. V lost 4 bases, J lost 8 bases, and 12 bases stayed unmatched. The CDR3 has 18 amino acids. For the CDR3, the DNA is TGCGCCAGCAGCCGGAAACCGGGACTAGCGGGAGGCGTCCATGAGCAGTTCTTC. This sequence encodes CASSRKPGLAGGVHEQFF.

This clone was detected only once. The rearrangement joins TRBV6-5 to TRBJ1-1; no firm D call. Per the germline V gene, CDR1 is MNHEY and CDR2 is SVGAGI. With 4 bases removed from V and 3 bases from J, the gap between germline ends came to 6 bases. This CDR3 region has 12 residues. CDR3 amino acids: CASSSKDTEAFF. Here the CDR3 DNA reads TGTGCCAGCAGTTCGAAAGACACTGAAGCTTTCTTT.

The J gene is TRBJ2-1, the V gene TRBV5-1; 9 positions agree with TRBD2. Germline trimming cut 0 bases from V and 8 bases from J; bases unmatched to any gene: 6. CDR1 is SGHRS and CDR2 is YFSETQ in the germline V gene. The CDR3 contains 15 residues. The CDR3 nucleotides are TGCGCCAGCAGCTTGGCGATAGCGGGAGCCCATGAGCAGTTCTTC. This translates into CASSLAIAGAHEQFF.

This clone showed up just once. The chain combines TRBV7-2 with TRBJ2-1, with 16 bases fitting TRBD2. The CDR3 length is 15 residues. Trimming removed 8 bases from V and 9 bases from J; junction bases left unmatched: 7. Looked up from germline, CDR1 is SGHTA and CDR2 is FQGNSA. The CDR3 nucleotides are TGTGCCAGCTTGGGACTAGCGGGAGGGCCGCTTGAGCAGTTCTTC. Its translation: CASLGLAGGPLEQFF.

The V and J genes are TRBV7-2 and TRBJ2-1, with D uncertain. The CDR3 totals 16 residues. The V and J ends lost 4 bases and 1 base respectively, with 14 bases between them. Germline loops: CDR1 SGHTA, CDR2 FQGNSA. CDR3 DNA: TGTGCCAGCAGCTCCCTGATGGGCGGATCCTACAATGAGCAGTTCTTC. This translates into CASSSLMGGSYNEQFF.

The chain is built from TRBV9 and TRBJ2-1; a possible D gene is TRBD2 (6 bases). Trimming pared 2 bases from V and 9 bases from J, leaving 15 bases between. Germline CDR1 and CDR2: SGDLS and YYNGEE. CDR3 size: 14 residues. The CDR3 sequence is CASSVLRERAEQFF. CDR3 nucleotides: TGTGCCAGCAGCGTTCTCCGGGAGAGGGCTGAGCAGTTCTTC.

The chain couples TRBV6-1 to TRBJ2-7; D tentatively reads TRBD1 or TRBD2 (5 bases each). With 3 bases removed from V and 4 bases from J, the gap between germline ends came to 16 bases. Germline V gene sequence: CDR1 MNHNS, CDR2 SASEGT. The CDR3 is 15 amino acids. The CDR3 nucleotides are TGTGCCAGCAGTGACGCCGGGACGGTACTTTACGAGCAGTACTTC. It specifies CASSDAGTVLYEQYF.

The chain employs TRBV29-1 and TRBJ2-5; D is perhaps TRBD1 or TRBD2 (6 bases each). The germline V and J ends were trimmed by 5 bases and 1 base, with 14 bases remaining between them. CDR1 SQVTM and CDR2 ANQGSEA come from the germline V gene. This CDR3 region has 14 residues. The CDR3 sequence: CSVHSWGAQETQYF. CDR3 nucleotide sequence: TGCAGCGTTCATTCGTGGGGGGCCCAAGAGACCCAGTACTTC.